Listed below are T cell receptor beta chains from one sample, sequenced in a study of T cells in Graves' hyperthyroidism and ophthalmopathy. TCRdb reprocessed the multiplex PCR reads via MiXCR and lists one record per CDR3 protein. The data contain about 46,000 distinct CDR3 sequences, about 52% of them singletons. Sequenced material: peripheral blood or thyroid tissue (not recorded which). The receptors were sampled from a woman between 50 and 59 years old with Graves' hyperthyroidism. Each CDR3 is given with its conserved first and last residue. The D gene is left open where the match is weak. Only some rows state a clone size, as once, few, many or a class for expanded clones.

clone_size	j_call	d_call	v_call	cdr3_nt	cdr3_aa
.	TRBJ1-1	.	TRBV7-9	.	CVSSFYICSATHHYRGGTEAFF
many	TRBJ1-1	TRBD1	TRBV14	TGTGCCAGCAGCCCAGACAGGGAAGGGACTGAAGCTTTCTTT	CASSPDREGTEAFF
many	TRBJ2-7	.	TRBV7-2	TGTGCCAGCAGCTTCACAGGGCGGTACGAGCAGTACTTC	CASSFTGRYEQYF
.	TRBJ1-1	.	TRBV7-3	TGTGCCAGAAGAATAATGAACACTGAAGCTTTCTTT	CARRIMNTEAFF
.	TRBJ1-4	.	TRBV13	TGTGCCAGCAGCTTAGGCCGTGGAAGAGGGGTCTGGCGTAATGGTGAAAAACTGTTTTTT	CASSLGRGRGVWRNGEKLFF
many	TRBJ2-7	.	TRBV7-9	TGTGCCAGCAGCTCCCTAGGGTCTGGCTACGAGCAGTACTTC	CASSSLGSGYEQYF
many	TRBJ1-2	.	TRBV19	TGTGCCAGTAGTATGCCCTGGCAGCTCTATGGCTACACCTTC	CASSMPWQLYGYTF
.	TRBJ2-7	TRBD2	TRBV20-1	TGCAGTGCTAGCGGGAGGTCCTACGAGCAGTACTTC	CSASGRSYEQYF
many	TRBJ2-5	.	TRBV24-1	TGTGCCACCAGTGATCTCAGGACAGACCAAGAGACCCAGTACTTC	CATSDLRTDQETQYF
many	TRBJ2-3	TRBD2	TRBV10-3	TGTGCCATCAGCGAAGGGCTAGCGGGAGACACGCAGTATTTT	CAISEGLAGDTQYF
.	TRBJ2-7	.	TRBV14	TGTGCCAGCAGCCGTCTACCAGGGGCCGCCTACGAGCAGTACTTC	CASSRLPGAAYEQYF
once	TRBJ1-2	.	TRBV10-3	TGTGCCATCAGTGAGTCAGTAGGCCAACGAAACGGCTACACCTTC	CAISESVGQRNGYTF
once	TRBJ2-2	.	TRBV20-1	TGCAGTGCTACGGCGGTTATGAACACCGGGGAGCTGTTTTTT	CSATAVMNTGELFF
.	TRBJ1-5	.	TRBV7-2	.	CASSLNWGEAFFGQPQHF
.	TRBJ1-1	.	TRBV29-1	TGCAGCGTTCAGCAGCCAAGCAGTTCACGGGAGGCTTTCTTT	CSVQQPSSSREAFF
few	TRBJ2-7	TRBD2	TRBV7-2	TGTGCCAGCAGCTTGGCGGGAGTGGGATACGAGCAGTACTTC	CASSLAGVGYEQYF
many	TRBJ1-2	.	TRBV14	TGTGCCAGCAGCCAACTCTCTGGGGGCGACTATGGCTACACCTTC	CASSQLSGGDYGYTF
many	TRBJ1-6	.	TRBV7-2	TGCGCCAGCAGCCCCCGGGAGGGCTACAGCTCCTATAATTCACCCCTCCACTTT	CASSPREGYSSYNSPLHF
many	TRBJ2-7	.	TRBV2	TGTGCCAGCAGTTACCGGGACACCACCTACGAGCAGTACTTC	CASSYRDTTYEQYF
many	TRBJ1-2	.	TRBV2	TGTGCCAGCAAACGACCCCAGACAACTAACTATGGCTACACCTTC	CASKRPQTTNYGYTF
few	TRBJ2-6	TRBD1	TRBV7-2	TGTGCCAGCAGCTTAGCGCCCGGACAGGGCTTGACTTTC	CASSLAPGQGLTF
many	TRBJ1-5	.	TRBV30	TGTGCCTGGAACAGCCCAGGGAGTCAGCCCCAGCATTTT	CAWNSPGSQPQHF
.	TRBJ1-2	.	TRBV7-2	TGTGCCAGCAGTTCAAGGTCTCTCAGAGGTGGCTACACCTTC	CASSSRSLRGGYTF